This T cell receptor (beta chain) was captured in a study of shared clonotypes between healthy human individuals. Only Caucasian adults living in Nashville, Tennessee served as donors. For every subset, genomic DNA was evenly distributed across several immunoSEQ plates. Assay used: immunoSEQ multiplex PCR; TCRdb lists only in-frame clones, some missing. The sample holds roughly 490,000 clones; about 79% are singletons and the top ten take roughly 13%. To note about this clone: Antigen specificity is unknown.

Trimming left V 4 bases short and J 2 bases short, with 6 bases between. CDR1 MNHEY and CDR2 SVGAGI come from the germline V gene. CDR3 length equals 13 residues. Broader study findings: How much donors shared clonotypes was expected to be affected by sequencing depth. The sole specimen, blood, was sampled, and tissue repertoires likely differ.

The sequencing input was PBMCs. The clonotype comes from a woman between 35 and 50 years old in good health. Some clones in this sample may be carry-over from other donors' samples. The gene calls are TRBV6-5 and TRBJ1-3; D is possibly TRBD1 (6 bases). The DNA for the CDR3 is TGTGCCAGCAGTTGGGGGCCTGGAAACACCATATATTTT. Amino acid sequence: CASSWGPGNTIYF.